The next 21 T cell receptor beta chains were all read from a single sample in a study of shared clonotypes between healthy human individuals. Naive CD8 isolation took CD45RO-negative cells positively selected for CCR7 and excluded terminally differentiated effector memory CD45RA+ cells. The method was immunoSEQ multiplex PCR; TCRdb's version includes in-frame clones alone and lacks a portion of them. The sample holds about 2,100,000 clones; about 93% are singletons and the top ten take roughly 1.7%. The source material was naive CD8+ T cells from PBMCs. The origin of the receptors is a man between 18 and 35 years old in good health. Some clones in this sample may be carry-over from other donors' samples.

The V and J genes are TRBV5-1 and TRBJ2-1; D might be TRBD1 or TRBD2, each matching 5 bases. Germline V CDR1 and CDR2: SGHRS, YFSETQ. This CDR3 has 17 residues. V was shortened by 2 bases and J by 6 bases, with 21 bases between the two germline ends. CDR3 region: CASSFGVGRDLLNEQFF. The CDR3, as DNA: TGCGCCAGCAGCTTTGGGGTCGGCAGGGACCTTCTCAATGAGCAGTTCTTC.

J is TRBJ2-7 and V is TRBV6-5; 10 nucleotides line up with TRBD2. The CDR3 runs 16 residues. Germline-derived CDR1 and CDR2 are MNHEY and SVGAGI. Trimming at V came to 3 bases and at J to 0 bases, leaving 5 bases not matched to a gene. This chain's CDR3 is CASSYLAGVHSYEQYF. The CDR3 nucleotides are TGTGCCAGCAGTTATCTAGCGGGGGTGCACTCCTACGAGCAGTACTTC.

The chain is built from TRBV28 and TRBJ1-3; D call uncertain. The CDR3 extends over 16 amino acids. Germline values: CDR1 MDHEN, CDR2 SYDVKM. V was cut by 5 bases and J by 0 bases, with 14 bases left in between. DNA of the CDR3: TGTGCCAGCAGTATTATTTGGGGTGACTCTGGAAACACCATATATTTT. It codes for CASSIIWGDSGNTIYF.

The chain uses TRBV19 and TRBJ1-2, with 7 bases aligning to TRBD1. The ends lost 1 base at V and 8 bases at J; junction bases unmatched: 7. CDR3 length: 14 amino acids. CDR1 is LNHDA and CDR2 is SQIVND in the germline V gene (reference sequence). CDR3 DNA: TGTGCCAGTAGTATAGCTGAGGGGGCACTGGGCTACACCTTC. This gives the protein CASSIAEGALGYTF.

The chain is built from TRBV19 and TRBJ2-4; unclear D gene. Germline V gives CDR1 LNHDA, CDR2 SQIVND (reference sequence). Trimming shortened V by 3 bases and J by 6 bases, and 15 bases separated the two germline ends. The CDR3 consists of 15 residues. CDR3 bases: TGTGCCAGTAGTATCGGGCCTCCACTCCCAAACATTCAGTACTTC. Protein sequence: CASSIGPPLPNIQYF.

The rearrangement uses TRBV7-8 and TRBJ1-2, with 8 positions matching TRBD1. Losses at the gene ends were 1 base for V and 5 bases for J; bases not matched to a gene: 9. The CDR3 is 16 amino acids. Germline lookup yields CDR1 SGHVS and CDR2 FQNEAQ. The CDR3 loop reads CASSLEGRGRYYGYTF. DNA for the CDR3: TGTGCCAGCAGCTTAGAAGGCAGGGGGCGATATTATGGCTACACCTTC.

This chain links TRBV7-3 with TRBJ2-3; D possibly corresponds to TRBD1 (5 bases). V lost 1 base and J lost 6, with 14 bases in between. The CDR3 sequence is 15 residues long. Germline V CDR1 and CDR2: SGHTA, FQGTGA. The CDR3 is CASSLIGAVADTQYF. The CDR3 coding sequence is TGTGCCAGCAGCTTAATAGGGGCAGTGGCCGATACGCAGTATTTT.

Turning to this clone: Additional DNA sequences in this sample encode the identical CDR3. V is TRBV27 and J is TRBJ2-7, with 9 nucleotides matching TRBD2. This CDR3 region has 13 residues. Germline values: CDR1 MNHEY, CDR2 SMNVEV (reference sequence). After removal of 8 bases from V and 1 base from J, the junction contained 3 bases not matched to a gene. The CDR3 sequence is CASRLAGSYEQYF. DNA of the CDR3: TGTGCCAGCCGGCTAGCGGGATCCTACGAGCAGTACTTC.

CDR3 in DNA: TGTGCCAGCAGTAGATCAGGGTTCTACGAGCAGTACTTC. Translating it yields CASSRSGFYEQYF. The chain is built from TRBV27 and TRBJ2-7, with D possibly matching TRBD1 (5 bases). This CDR3 has 13 amino acids. Germline CDR1 is MNHEY and CDR2 is SMNVEV (reference sequence). V lost 5 bases to trimming and J lost 3 bases, with 11 bases between them.

The V call is TRBV7-9, the J call TRBJ2-7; D is undetermined. CDR1 and CDR2 (germline): SEHNR, FQNEAQ (reference sequence). This CDR3 spans 14 amino acids. The V gene lost 7 bases and the J gene lost 7 bases, with 20 bases spanning the gap. CDR3: CASTPRTPPEEQYF. CDR3 nucleotide sequence: TGTGCCAGCACCCCAAGAACTCCCCCTGAGGAGCAGTACTTC.

Comment on this clone: The sample has other DNA sequences that encode this CDR3 too. The chain employs TRBV9 and TRBJ1-2; 7 bases align to TRBD1. Germline assignment: CDR1 SGDLS and CDR2 YYNGEE. This CDR3 is built from 13 residues. The junction had 3 bases not matched to a gene; V was cut back by 0 bases and J by 7 bases. The CDR3 is CASSVGTGGGYTF. The CDR3 DNA sequence: TGTGCCAGCAGCGTAGGGACAGGAGGTGGCTACACCTTC. The full variable domain, completed using reference TRBV9 and TRBJ1-2, is DSGVTQTPKHLITATGQRVTLRCSPRSGDLSVYWYQQSLDQGLQFLIQYYNGEERAKGNILERFSAQQFPDLHSELNLSSLELGDSALYFCASSVGTGGGYTFGSGTRLTVV.

This clone was seen once. This sequence joins TRBV5-4 and TRBJ1-2; D is ambiguous. Germline-derived CDR1 and CDR2 are SGHNT and YYREEE (reference sequence). This CDR3 has 16 amino acids. V lost 3 bases and J 5 bases, leaving 20 bases between the germline ends. DNA for the CDR3: TGTGCCAGCAGCTATGGGCGCCCCCAGCCAGAATATGGCTACACCTTC. Protein product: CASSYGRPQPEYGYTF.

As regards this clone: Other DNA sequences within the sample encode an identical CDR3. The gene calls are TRBV27 and TRBJ2-1; D unclear. Germline CDR1 MNHEY, CDR2 SMNVEV (reference sequence). Trimming took 0 bases from V and 0 from J, leaving 9 bases between them. This CDR3 comprises 16 residues. DNA of the CDR3: TGTGCCAGCAGTTTATCGGGCGGTAGCTCCTACAATGAGCAGTTCTTC. It specifies CASSLSGGSSYNEQFF.

The chain combines TRBV9 with TRBJ2-5; D tentatively fits TRBD1 or TRBD2 (6 bases each). This CDR3 is built from 15 residues. Germline lookup yields CDR1 SGDLS and CDR2 YYNGEE. V lost 2 bases and J 5 bases, leaving 16 bases between the germline ends. The CDR3 region has the DNA TGTGCCAGCAGCGTCGGGGGCTTTACGGGGGAGACCCAGTACTTC. Its protein product is CASSVGGFTGETQYF.

The chain joins TRBV25-1 to TRBJ2-1, with a weak D call TRBD2 (7 bases). Trimming removed 5 bases from V and 15 bases from J, with 14 bases in between. The CDR3 has 11 residues. The germline CDR1 and CDR2 sequences are MGHDK and SYGVNS. The CDR3 is CASSWGGQGFF. CDR3 sequence (DNA): TGTGCCAGCAGTTGGGGGGGGCAGGGGTTCTTC.

This clone was observed a single time. The V and J genes are TRBV9 and TRBJ2-1; 11 nucleotides match TRBD2. The CDR3 runs 15 residues. Germline CDR1 is SGDLS and CDR2 is YYNGEE. The ends lost 4 bases at V and 8 bases at J; junction bases unmatched: 8. CDR3 loop: CASSTSGSPLDEQFF. The CDR3, as DNA: TGTGCCAGCAGCACTAGCGGGAGCCCGTTGGATGAGCAGTTCTTC. Together with reference TRBV9 and TRBJ2-1, the CDR3 gives the full variable domain: DSGVTQTPKHLITATGQRVTLRCSPRSGDLSVYWYQQSLDQGLQFLIQYYNGEERAKGNILERFSAQQFPDLHSELNLSSLELGDSALYFCASSTSGSPLDEQFFGPGTRLTVL.

J is TRBJ2-1 and V is TRBV11-2; D ambiguous. From germline, CDR1 is SGHAT and CDR2 FQNNGV. CDR3 length: 13 amino acids. The V end was cut by 1 base, the J end by 6 bases, with 7 bases between. The CDR3 bases are TGTGCCAGCAGCTTAGGTTCGGGCAATGAGCAGTTCTTC. It encodes CASSLGSGNEQFF.

The chain joins TRBV27 to TRBJ2-1; D gene uncertain. This CDR3 spans 15 amino acids. The V gene's germline CDR1 is MNHEY and CDR2 SMNVEV (reference sequence). V lost 3 bases and J 5 bases, leaving 14 bases between the germline ends. The CDR3 is CASSFYGPVHNEQFF. The CDR3 DNA is TGTGCCAGCAGTTTTTACGGACCGGTCCACAATGAGCAGTTCTTC.

This clone was observed a single time. This chain links TRBV19 with TRBJ2-1; the match to TRBD1 covers 8 bases. Trimming took 3 bases from V and 7 from J; bases not matched to a gene: 8. The length of the CDR3 is 15 residues. Germline V gives CDR1 LNHDA, CDR2 SQIVND (reference sequence). The CDR3 here is CASSIWQGAGNEQFF. CDR3 coding DNA: TGTGCCAGTAGTATCTGGCAGGGGGCCGGGAATGAGCAGTTCTTC.

V is TRBV5-4 and J is TRBJ1-2, with D tentatively TRBD1 (5 bases). The CDR3 spans 13 residues. The V gene lost 0 bases and the J gene lost 3 bases, with 6 bases spanning the gap. Per the germline V gene, CDR1 is SGHNT and CDR2 is YYREEE (reference sequence). The CDR3 region has the DNA TGTGCCAGCAGCTTGGGCAGGGACTATGGCTACACCTTC. Amino acids: CASSLGRDYGYTF.

The chain is built from TRBV5-4 and TRBJ2-1; D is unclear. Germline V gene sequence: CDR1 SGHNT, CDR2 YYREEE (reference sequence). The V and J ends lost 2 bases and 0 bases respectively, with 12 bases between them. This CDR3 comprises 16 residues. The CDR3 DNA reads as TGTGCCAGCAGCTTCGACGTTACGAGCTCCTACAATGAGCAGTTCTTC. It is translated as CASSFDVTSSYNEQFF.